The 24 T cell receptor beta chains below were found in one sample sequenced in a study of blood T cells in healthy people across ages. A second roughly 7 to 12 cycle PCR used barcoded and J-beta primers. A single record per CDR3 protein comes from TCRdb applying MiXCR to the 5' RACE reads. This repertoire shows some 640,000 distinct CDR3 sequences, roughly 31% found once; its top ten account for 15% to 18%. The source material was blood. The receptors stem from a woman of 80 years or more in good health.

This clonotype showed up many times. Relative to the germline gene, one junction end is altered; a read error may explain this. The chain is built from TRBV5-1 and TRBJ1-6; no definite D call. Per germline, CDR1 SGHRS and CDR2 YFSETQ. The CDR3 runs to 14 residues. This chain's CDR3 is CASSQQSYNSPLHF. The CDR3 nucleotides read TGTGCCAGCAGCCAACAGAGCTATAATTCACCCCTCCACTTT.

This clonotype was seen at least ten times. The chain links TRBV2 to TRBJ2-1; 9 bases agree with TRBD1. The CDR3 contains 15 residues. V was clipped by 0 bases and J by 9 bases; unmatched bases: 6. CDR1 is SNHLY, CDR2 FYNNEI, per germline. The CDR3 protein is CASSEADRGECEQFF. CDR3 sequence (DNA): TGTGCCAGCAGTGAAGCGGACAGGGGTGAATGTGAGCAGTTCTTC.

This clonotype occurred many times. The J gene is TRBJ1-6, the V gene TRBV11-2; TRBD1 is a possible D gene (6 bases). Germline V lookup: CDR1 SGHAT, CDR2 FQNNGV. The CDR3 consists of 19 residues. V was trimmed by 5 bases and J by 2 bases, leaving 22 bases between them. This CDR3 reads CASSPRASTGWAYNSPLHF. The CDR3 DNA sequence: TGTGCCAGCAGCCCCCGGGCCTCCACAGGGTGGGCCTATAATTCACCCCTCCACTTT. Full variable domain (outside the CDR3, taken from reference TRBV11-2 and TRBJ1-6): EAGVAQSPRYKIIEKRQSVAFWCNPISGHATLYWYQQILGQGPKLLIQFQNNGVVDDSQLPKDRFSAERLKGVDSTLKIQPAKLEDSAVYLCASSPRASTGWAYNSPLHFGNGTRLTVT.

This clonotype was detected a few times. A much larger clone is a single base away; this may be a read error. The V gene is TRBV20-1, the J gene TRBJ2-1; the match to TRBD2 covers 13 bases. This CDR3 region has 14 residues. Trimming cost V 2 bases and J 13 bases; bases outside gene matches: 8. Per the germline V gene, CDR1 is DFQATT and CDR2 is SNEGSKA (reference sequence). Here the CDR3 reads CSARLTSGGDGQFF. The CDR3 DNA reads TGCAGTGCTAGACTTACTAGCGGGGGGGATGGCCAGTTCTTC.

This clonotype was seen ten or more times. The chain employs TRBV9 and TRBJ2-7, with D uncertain. In germline, CDR1 is SGDLS, CDR2 YYNGEE. V was shortened by 7 bases and J by 2 bases, with 16 bases between the two germline ends. The length of the CDR3 is 14 residues. CDR3 protein: CASSKYVETYEQYF. The CDR3, as DNA: TGTGCCAGCTCGAAGTATGTAGAAACCTACGAGCAGTACTTC.

This rearrangement joins TRBV7-9 to TRBJ1-1, with D uncertain. The germline V gene has CDR1 SEHNR and CDR2 FQNEAQ (reference sequence). Trimming left V 6 bases short and J 8 bases short, with 10 bases between. The CDR3 has 11 residues. As DNA, the CDR3 is TGTGCCAGCAGGTTGGGCAGAGAAGCTTTCTTT. Amino acids: CASRLGREAFF.

This clonotype was seen ten or more times. The chain is built from TRBV7-9 and TRBJ2-1; D is perhaps TRBD2 (6 bases). V was clipped by 3 bases and J by 6 bases, with 12 bases between them. Germline lookup yields CDR1 SEHNR and CDR2 FQNEAQ (reference sequence). This CDR3 contains 14 residues. CDR3 sequence reads: CASSLEGLTNEQFF. The CDR3 DNA reads TGTGCCAGCAGCTTGGAGGGACTTACCAATGAGCAGTTCTTC.

V gene TRBV10-3 combines with J gene TRBJ2-1, with 15 bases aligning to TRBD2. Looked up from germline, CDR1 is ENHRY and CDR2 is SYGVKD. This CDR3 contains 18 residues. The V and J ends lost 5 bases and 8 bases, in that order; junction bases with no gene match: 13. The CDR3 reads CAISRGLAGGLSLDEQFF. The DNA of the CDR3 is TGTGCCATCAGTAGGGGACTAGCGGGAGGTCTCTCTCTCGATGAGCAGTTCTTC.

V usage is TRBV28 and J usage is TRBJ2-3; 9 nucleotides agree with TRBD1. The CDR3 has 15 residues. The germline gives CDR1 MDHEN, CDR2 SYDVKM. The V segment lost 6 bases and the J segment 11 bases; nucleotides outside the gene matches: 15. The CDR3 DNA sequence: TGTGCCAGCAGCGCACAGGGGGCTGTGCACGTCGGGCAGTATTTT. Translation: CASSAQGAVHVGQYF.

This clonotype showed up just a few times. A much bigger clone sits one base away, suggesting this may be a read error. This chain connects TRBV6-2 or TRBV6-3 to TRBJ2-7; D call uncertain. The germline V gene encodes CDR1 MNHEY and CDR2 SVGEGT. The CDR3 extends over 16 amino acids. V was cut by 4 bases and J by 7 bases, with 23 bases left in between. The CDR3: CASSSQTNPPGNEQYF. CDR3 nucleotide sequence: TGTGCCAGCAGTTCCCAAACGAATCCTCCGGGCAATGAGCAGTACTTC.

About this clonotype: A much bigger clone sits one base away, suggesting this may be a read error. The V and J genes are TRBV5-4 and TRBJ1-1; no definite D call. Germline assignment: CDR1 SGHNT and CDR2 YYREEE (reference sequence). CDR3 length equals 12 residues. The CDR3 DNA reads as TGTGCCAGCAGCTTGGACAACACTGGAGCTTTCTTT. Protein: CASSLDNTGAFF.

This clonotype appeared a single time. A much larger clone differs by one base, so this may be a read error. This sequence joins TRBV30 and TRBJ2-1; D may match TRBD1 or TRBD2 (5 bases each). CDR3 length: 14 amino acids. V lost 1 base, J lost 10 bases, and 17 bases lay in between. CDR1 and CDR2 from the germline V gene are GTSNPN and SVGIG (reference sequence). CDR3 sequence (DNA): TGTGCCTGGAGTGGGACCGGGACCAACTACGAGCAGTTCTTC. It specifies CAWSGTGTNYEQFF.

This sequence joins TRBV5-4 and TRBJ2-2; 9 bases align to TRBD2. The V gene's germline CDR1 is SGHNT and CDR2 YYREEE (reference sequence). The CDR3 contains 15 residues. V shed 4 bases, J shed 5 bases, and the junction held 6 bases outside the gene matches. In DNA, the CDR3 is TGTGCCAGCAGCAGGACTAGCGTATTGACCGGGGAGCTGTTTTTT. The encoded protein is CASSRTSVLTGELFF.

The chain has TRBV5-1 and TRBJ1-1; D possibly corresponds to TRBD1 (6 bases). Trimming cost V 0 bases and J 5 bases, with 14 bases left between them. CDR1 is SGHRS, CDR2 YFSETQ, per germline. The CDR3 sequence is 15 residues long. CDR3: CASSLEWGARTEAFF. In nucleotides, the CDR3 is TGCGCCAGCAGCTTGGAATGGGGGGCTCGGACTGAAGCTTTCTTT.

This clonotype was seen ten or more times. The chain recombines TRBV20-1 with TRBJ1-2, with D maybe TRBD1 (6 bases). The CDR3 has 15 residues. Trimming stripped 2 bases from V and 3 bases from J, with 16 bases between. Germline values: CDR1 DFQATT, CDR2 SNEGSKA (reference sequence). The CDR3 loop is CSARRHRGRDYGYTF. CDR3 in DNA: TGCAGTGCTAGACGCCATCGGGGGCGAGACTATGGCTACACCTTC.

In this sample, this clonotype turned up many times. The V call is TRBV3-1, the J call TRBJ2-1, with a possible D match to TRBD2 (7 bases). The ends were cut back, 1 base at V and 7 bases at J, with 17 bases in the middle. Germline values: CDR1 LGHDT, CDR2 YNNKEL (reference sequence). This CDR3 has 16 amino acids. In nucleotides, the CDR3 is TGTGCCAGCAGCCAAGTGGAGGGGGGGGGCCAAAATGAGCAGTTCTTC. This encodes CASSQVEGGGQNEQFF.

This clonotype was counted ten times or more. The rearrangement links TRBV4-2 to TRBJ2-3; 8 nucleotides match TRBD2. The length of the CDR3 is 17 residues. With V trimmed by 0 bases and J by 3 bases, 8 bases remained unmatched. The germline CDR1 and CDR2 sequences are LGHNA and YNFKEQ. CDR3 sequence: CASSQDGAGGPTDTQYF. In nucleotides, the CDR3 is TGTGCCAGCAGCCAAGACGGTGCGGGGGGCCCTACAGATACGCAGTATTTT.

Remarks on this clonotype: This may arise from a read error, as a much more abundant clone is one base away. V and J are TRBV2 and TRBJ2-7; 9 bases align to TRBD2. This CDR3 region has 14 residues. From germline, CDR1 is SNHLY and CDR2 FYNNEI. The CDR3, as DNA: TGTGCCAGCAGTTCTGGGACTAGCTCCTACGGGCAGTACTTC. It is translated as CASSSGTSSYGQYF.

Ten or more counts support this clonotype. This sequence joins TRBV6-2 or TRBV6-3 and TRBJ2-6; D might be TRBD2 (6 bases). The CDR3 totals 15 residues. Germline-derived CDR1 and CDR2 are MNHEY and SVGEGT. Trimming took off 7 bases at V and 1 base at J, with 11 bases between the two ends. The DNA for the CDR3 is TGTGCCAGCAAGAGTGGAGGGTCTGGGGCCAACGTCCTGACTTTC. Protein: CASKSGGSGANVLTF.

This clonotype was recorded at least ten times. The chain joins TRBV15 to TRBJ1-2; D is possibly TRBD1 (5 bases). The CDR3 length is 16 residues. V lost 0 bases, J lost 8 bases, and 19 bases lay in between. The germline V gene encodes CDR1 LNHNV and CDR2 YYDKDF (reference sequence). Written as DNA, the CDR3 is TGTGCCACCAGCAGAGATCCCCGGAGTCTAGGGGTGGGCTACACCTTC. This translates into CATSRDPRSLGVGYTF. Full variable domain (remainder filled in from reference TRBV15 and TRBJ1-2): DAMVIQNPRYQVTQFGKPVTLSCSQTLNHNVMYWYQQKSSQAPKLLFHYYDKDFNNEADTPDNFQSRRPNTSFCFLDIRSPGLGDTAMYLCATSRDPRSLGVGYTFGSGTRLTVV.

This clonotype was detected ten times or more. The V gene is TRBV20-1, the J gene TRBJ2-7; D may correspond to TRBD1 or TRBD2 (5 bases each). Germline V gene sequence: CDR1 DFQATT, CDR2 SNEGSKA (reference sequence). This CDR3 is built from 15 residues. The germline V and J ends were trimmed by 5 bases and 3 bases, with 20 bases remaining between them. The chain's CDR3 is CSAGRGPDMGYEQYF. The CDR3 bases are TGCAGTGCTGGCCGGGGACCGGATATGGGCTACGAGCAGTACTTC.

The rearrangement joins TRBV20-1 to TRBJ1-5, with TRBD1 matching over 7 bases. V trimming: 0 bases; J trimming: 1 base; junction bases outside the gene matches: 3. The CDR3 is 15 residues long. The germline gives CDR1 DFQATT, CDR2 SNEGSKA (reference sequence). CDR3 in amino acids: CSAREPTGSNQPQHF. The CDR3, as DNA: TGCAGTGCTAGAGAACCGACAGGGAGCAATCAGCCCCAGCATTTT.

This clonotype was seen a few times. In DNA form, the CDR3 reads TGTGCCAGCAGCTCCTCGATGCGGGGGTTCGGGGAGCTGTTTTTT. Amino acids: CASSSSMRGFGELFF. The chain carries TRBV7-3 and TRBJ2-2, with 7 positions matching TRBD2. Germline V CDR1 and CDR2: SGHTA, FQGTGA. With V trimmed by 4 bases and J by 7 bases, 9 bases remained unmatched. This CDR3 is 15 amino acids long.

This clonotype was picked up many times. CDR3 region: CSANPGTGGSEQYF. The CDR3 nucleotides read TGCAGTGCTAATCCCGGGACAGGGGGCTCCGAGCAGTACTTC. V and J are TRBV20-1 and TRBJ2-7; 12 positions agree with TRBD1. CDR3 length equals 14 residues. Looked up from germline, CDR1 is DFQATT and CDR2 is SNEGSKA (reference sequence). Trimming cost V 4 bases and J 6 bases; bases outside gene matches: 7.